One sample yielded the 27 T cell receptor beta chains listed below, sequenced in a study of vaccination and CD4 T cells after COVID-19 (dated by TCRdb to 2021 to 2024). These receptors' antigens are unknown. The treatment or condition label here, explained by the study, means: approximately nine-day PBMC culture with coronavirus spike peptide pools or control peptides (ViraFEST assay). Libraries were built with PCR. Sequencing took place on an Illumina iSeq 100. At the Johns Hopkins FTIC core, DNA from the cultured CD4+ T cells underwent TCR sequencing with the Oncomine TCR Beta short-read assay. The public reads were reanalyzed by TCRdb: fastp trimming at Q25, MiXCR alignment, in-frame beta chains only. Rows with one shared CDR3 protein collapse into an entry with the most common genes and DNA. The sample includes about 17,000 distinct CDR3 sequences, with approximately 41% observed a single time. The ten largest make up roughly 8.9% of the sample.

Sequenced input: CD4+ T cells from blood, cultured in vitro. The receptor set was obtained from a human donor who had recovered from COVID-19.

This clonotype was detected only a few times. The rearrangement uses TRBV6-5 and TRBJ1-3; tentatively, D is TRBD1 (5 bases). The CDR3 is made up of 15 amino acids. CDR1 is MNHEY and CDR2 is SVGAGI in the germline V gene. Trimming removed 0 bases from V and 4 bases from J, with 10 bases in between. This chain's CDR3 is CASSYSTGLGNTIYF. CDR3 bases: TGTGCCAGCAGTTACTCGACGGGGCTCGGAAACACCATATATTTT.

The J gene is TRBJ2-1, the V gene TRBV20-1, with TRBD2 matching 9 bases. Germline loops: CDR1 DFQATT, CDR2 SNEGSKA (reference sequence). The V and J ends lost 5 bases and 0 bases, in that order; junction bases with no gene match: 8. This CDR3 contains 16 residues. The CDR3 spells CSAERSGGFSYNEQFF. The CDR3 DNA sequence: TGCAGTGCTGAACGTAGCGGGGGTTTCTCCTACAATGAGCAGTTCTTC.

The rearrangement uses TRBV28 and TRBJ1-2; D remains unclear. V lost 3 bases, J lost 5 bases, and 7 bases lay in between. Germline V lookup: CDR1 MDHEN, CDR2 SYDVKM. There are 12 residues in the CDR3. The CDR3 here is CASSLGLYGYTF. CDR3 DNA sequence: TGTGCCAGCAGTTTGGGTCTATATGGCTACACCTTC.

This chain uses TRBV6-1 with TRBJ2-1, with 8 bases matching TRBD2. The DNA end favors TRBJ2-7, so the J call may be wrong. The CDR3 has 15 residues. Germline loops: CDR1 MNHNS, CDR2 SASEGT. CDR3 coding DNA: TGTGCCAGAACACCATCCGGGACTAGACCATACGAGCAGTACTTC. This sequence encodes CARTPSGTRPYEQYF.

This clonotype was seen more than once but under ten times. This chain connects TRBV10-3 to TRBJ1-5; the D gene is possibly TRBD1 (6 bases). V lost 0 bases and J 9 bases, leaving 15 bases between the germline ends. The CDR3 spans 15 residues. CDR1 and CDR2 (germline): ENHRY, SYGVKD. CDR3 bases: TGTGCCATCAGTGAGTCGACAGGTCAAGGAGGGCCCCAGCATTTT. Translated, it gives CAISESTGQGGPQHF.

The V gene is TRBV7-9, the J gene TRBJ2-3; D gene ambiguous. This CDR3 has 12 amino acids. Trimming cost V 5 bases and J 5 bases, with 8 bases left between them. Germline CDR1 SEHNR, CDR2 FQNEAQ (reference sequence). This chain's CDR3 is CASSQVQDTQYF. The CDR3 DNA follows: TGTGCCAGCAGCCAAGTTCAAGATACGCAGTATTTT.

This chain joins TRBV25-1 and TRBJ1-2; TRBD1 is a possible D gene (5 bases). Trimming removed 3 bases from V and 0 bases from J, with 11 bases in between. The CDR3 loop spans 15 amino acids. Looked up from germline, CDR1 is MGHDK and CDR2 is SYGVNS. CDR3 sequence (DNA): TGTGCCAGCAGTGATCCGGGACCGCCTAACTATGGCTACACCTTC. Translated: CASSDPGPPNYGYTF.

This clonotype occurred once. The rearrangement joins TRBV30 to TRBJ1-6; the D is unclear. V gave up 3 bases and J gave up 11 bases, with 14 bases separating them. Germline-derived CDR1 and CDR2 are GTSNPN and SVGIG (reference sequence). The CDR3 is 13 amino acids. The CDR3 sequence is CAWSPRRVAPLHF. CDR3 DNA: TGTGCCTGGAGCCCCCGTAGGGTTGCACCCCTCCACTTT.

The chain employs TRBV6-1 and TRBJ2-1; D call uncertain. This CDR3 comprises 13 residues. V lost 9 bases to trimming and J lost 5 bases, with 14 bases between them. The germline gives CDR1 MNHNS, CDR2 SASEGT. The DNA for the CDR3 is TGTGCCAGTATTACGACGGTCCACAATGAGCAGTTCTTC. Amino acid sequence: CASITTVHNEQFF.

In this sample, this clonotype turned up a few times. CDR3 sequence reads: CASGRGQGRNQPQHF. The CDR3, as DNA: TGTGCCAGTGGGAGGGGACAGGGGCGAAATCAGCCCCAGCATTTT. The V and J genes are TRBV19 and TRBJ1-5, with 10 bases identical to TRBD1. Germline CDR1 and CDR2: LNHDA and SQIVND (reference sequence). The V and J ends lost 8 bases and 4 bases, in that order; junction bases with no gene match: 8. This CDR3 is built from 15 residues.

As to this clonotype: A read error is possible here, since a much larger clone lies one base away. The chain recombines TRBV7-2 with TRBJ1-2, with a possible D match to TRBD1 (5 bases). This CDR3 region has 13 residues. V lost 7 bases, J lost 4 bases, and 13 bases lay in between. The V gene's germline CDR1 is SGHTA and CDR2 FQGNSA. CDR3 DNA sequence: TGTGCCAGCAACTCTGGACACTTCTATGGCTACACCTTC. This codes for CASNSGHFYGYTF.

This rearrangement joins TRBV20-1 to TRBJ1-5, with D unclear. This CDR3 is 11 amino acids long. The V end was cut by 5 bases, the J end by 4 bases, with 6 bases between. From germline, CDR1 is DFQATT and CDR2 SNEGSKA (reference sequence). As DNA, the CDR3 is TGCAGTGCTTCCTTAAATCAGCCCCAGCATTTT. It encodes CSASLNQPQHF.

The rearrangement links TRBV11-1 to TRBJ2-5; 7 positions match TRBD2. The V and J ends lost 5 bases and 1 base, in that order; junction bases with no gene match: 1. CDR1 SGHAT and CDR2 FQDESV come from the germline V gene (reference sequence). This CDR3 is built from 13 residues. CDR3 sequence reads: CASSRGGQETQYF. The CDR3 nucleotides read TGTGCCAGCAGCCGCGGGGGCCAAGAGACCCAGTACTTC.

The V and J genes are TRBV11-1 and TRBJ2-2; no reliable D call. Germline V lookup: CDR1 SGHAT, CDR2 FQDESV (reference sequence). The CDR3 has 13 residues. The V end lost 2 bases, the J end lost 5 bases, and 6 bases lay between the germline ends. The CDR3 reads CASSLQETGELFF. The CDR3 coding sequence is TGTGCCAGCAGCTTACAAGAGACCGGGGAGCTGTTTTTT.

In the case of this clonotype: A read error may produce the germline difference seen at one junction end. This chain connects TRBV7-7 to TRBJ2-5; possible D gene TRBD1, 5 bases. This CDR3 has 14 residues. CDR1 SSHAT and CDR2 FNYEAQ come from the germline V gene (reference sequence). The CDR3 protein is CASSADSSRETQYF. CDR3 coding DNA: TGTGCTAGCAGCGCCGACAGTTCGAGGGAGACCCAGTACTTC.

This rearrangement joins TRBV5-4 to TRBJ2-5; 16 positions agree with TRBD2. Per the germline V gene, CDR1 is SGHNT and CDR2 is YYREEE (reference sequence). This CDR3 contains 17 residues. Losses at the gene ends were 4 bases for V and 2 bases for J; bases not matched to a gene: 5. The CDR3 spells CASSPGTSGRGQETQYF. CDR3 coding DNA: TGTGCCAGCAGCCCCGGGACTAGCGGGAGGGGTCAAGAGACCCAGTACTTC.

This clonotype was detected a few times. This chain links TRBV20-1 with TRBJ1-2; 7 positions match TRBD1. Losses at the gene ends were 6 bases for V and 7 bases for J; bases not matched to a gene: 8. This CDR3 has 12 residues. Germline CDR1 reads DFQATT; CDR2 reads SNEGSKA (reference sequence). The CDR3 spells CSAHSDRAGYTF. In DNA form, the CDR3 reads TGCAGTGCCCACTCTGACAGGGCTGGCTACACCTTC.

The chain links TRBV5-1 to TRBJ1-1; D gene unclear. Deletions cut 2 bases from V and 1 base from J, with 6 bases between. From germline, CDR1 is SGHRS and CDR2 YFSETQ. The CDR3 extends over 13 amino acids. Here the CDR3 DNA reads TGCGCCAGCAGCTTTATGGAGAACACTGAAGCTTTCTTT. Residues: CASSFMENTEAFF.

This chain connects TRBV5-1 to TRBJ2-5; TRBD1 aligns across 9 bases. The ends lost 4 bases at V and 0 bases at J; junction bases unmatched: 4. The V gene's germline CDR1 is SGHRS and CDR2 YFSETQ. The CDR3 runs to 15 residues. CDR3 sequence reads: CASSPGTGNQETQYF. The CDR3 DNA sequence: TGCGCCAGCAGCCCGGGGACAGGGAACCAAGAGACCCAGTACTTC.

The chain uses TRBV7-3 and TRBJ2-5; perhaps TRBD2 as D (5 bases). V dropped 4 bases and J dropped 5 bases, with 11 bases sitting between them. The CDR3 extends over 13 amino acids. Germline loops: CDR1 SGHTA, CDR2 FQGTGA. The CDR3 region is CASSYRPGETQYF. CDR3 bases: TGTGCCAGCAGCTACCGACCGGGGGAGACCCAGTACTTC. The complete variable domain, with remaining parts taken from reference TRBV7-3 and TRBJ2-5, reads GAGVSQTPSNKVTEKGKYVELRCDPISGHTALYWYRQSLGQGPEFLIYFQGTGAADDSGLPNDRFFAVRPEGSVSTLKIQRTERGDSAVYLCASSYRPGETQYFGPGTRLLVL.

This clonotype was observed a few times. The rearrangement uses TRBV20-1 and TRBJ2-3, with 12 bases identical to TRBD2. Germline CDR1 and CDR2: DFQATT and SNEGSKA (reference sequence). The CDR3 covers 15 residues. Unmatched junction bases numbered 7, after V lost 3 bases and J lost 6 bases. The CDR3 sequence is CSARVGTSGRDTQYF. CDR3 in DNA: TGCAGTGCTAGGGTGGGCACTAGCGGGAGGGATACGCAGTATTTT.

The chain joins TRBV7-9 to TRBJ1-6; tentative D call: TRBD1 (5 bases). Germline lookup yields CDR1 SEHNR and CDR2 FQNEAQ (reference sequence). CDR3 length equals 15 residues. Trimming took off 4 bases at V and 7 bases at J, with 14 bases between the two ends. CDR3 in amino acids: CASSSSGTLNSPLHF. DNA for the CDR3: TGTGCCAGCAGCTCAAGCGGGACCTTAAATTCACCCCTCCACTTT.

This clonotype was seen more than once but under ten times. The chain links TRBV7-2 to TRBJ1-5; D is unclear. This CDR3 spans 12 amino acids. Trimming shortened V by 1 base and J by 7 bases, and 5 bases separated the two germline ends. Germline CDR1 is SGHTA and CDR2 is FQGNSA. CDR3 sequence (DNA): TGTGCCAGCAGCTTAGTGGGACAGCCCCAGCATTTT. It specifies CASSLVGQPQHF.

In this sample, this clonotype turned up once. The chain recombines TRBV5-1 with TRBJ1-6; D is ambiguous. V was cut by 2 bases and J by 8 bases, with 11 bases left in between. CDR3 length equals 14 residues. Germline V gene sequence: CDR1 SGHRS, CDR2 YFSETQ. DNA for the CDR3: TGCGCCAGCAGCTTTTCTCAGGAGTATTCACCCCTCCACTTT. It is translated as CASSFSQEYSPLHF.

This chain connects TRBV28 to TRBJ1-1; D gene uncertain. V lost 1 base, J lost 8 bases, and 8 bases lay in between. This CDR3 has 12 residues. The germline V gene has CDR1 MDHEN and CDR2 SYDVKM. The CDR3 loop is CASSLFALEAFF. In DNA, the CDR3 is TGTGCCAGCAGTTTATTTGCGTTAGAAGCTTTCTTT.

In its sample, this clonotype was seen a few times. This CDR3 is CASSLAGRPSYEQYF. CDR3 in DNA: TGTGCCAGCAGTTTAGCGGGCAGACCCTCCTACGAGCAGTACTTC. The chain has TRBV12-3 or TRBV12-4 and TRBJ2-7, with D unclear. The CDR3 runs to 15 residues. V was pared by 0 bases and J by 0 bases, with 9 bases between.

The chain combines TRBV27 with TRBJ1-2; possibly TRBD1 for D (5 bases). The CDR3 contains 14 residues. With 6 bases removed from V and 6 bases from J, the gap between germline ends came to 17 bases. From germline, CDR1 is MNHEY and CDR2 SMNVEV (reference sequence). This chain's CDR3 is CASRLPGTLDGYTF. The CDR3 nucleotides read TGTGCCAGCAGACTACCCGGGACCCTTGATGGCTACACCTTC.